This T cell receptor (beta chain) was recorded in a study of T cell responses to AZD1222 COVID-19 vaccine. Note on this clone: Its antigen is as yet unknown.

TCRdb's table, derived via immunoSEQ multiplex PCR, lists solely in-frame clones and lacks some. The sample lists over 90,000 clones; roughly 88% were seen once. From germline, CDR1 is LGHNA and CDR2 YSLEER. CDR3 length: 16 amino acids. Deletions cut 0 bases from V and 6 bases from J, with 16 bases between. Study-wide results and caveats: With dominance at 160-218 and 743-854, vaccine-associated CD4 TCRs spanned spike. Spike-specific TCR breadth and depth went up after people got two AZD1222 doses. Baseline testing showed seropositivity in only six or seven AZD1222 recipients. Among the donors, most were white British and more were female, and clonal diversity was possibly underestimated.

This material consisted of peripheral blood, taken 28 days after the second AZD1222 dose. The clonotype comes from an adult who received the AZD1222 COVID-19 vaccine. The rearrangement joins TRBV4-3 to TRBJ2-3, with D perhaps matching TRBD1 or TRBD2 (6 bases each). The CDR3 region has the DNA TGCGCCAGCAGCCAAGACCCGCCCGGGGGCTGGGATACGCAGTATTTT. Its protein product is CASSQDPPGGWDTQYF.